The 30 T cell receptor beta chains below all came from one sample that was sequenced in a study of shared clonotypes between healthy human individuals. The protocol was immunoSEQ multiplex PCR, while the TCRdb copy is restricted to in-frame clones and leaves out a portion. The sample yields roughly 650,000 clones, more than 95% seen once. Sequencing input: naive CD4+ T cells sorted from blood. The subset is: CD45RA+ positively selected. These receptors all stem from a woman in her thirties in good health.

CDR3: CASRGTSNTGELFF. CDR3 bases: TGTGCCAGCAGGGGGACTAGTAACACCGGGGAGCTGTTTTTT. The genes are TRBV6-5 and TRBJ2-2; 8 nucleotides agree with TRBD2. Per the germline V gene, CDR1 is MNHEY and CDR2 is SVGAGI. The V segment lost 6 bases and the J segment 2 bases; nucleotides outside the gene matches: 2. This CDR3 spans 14 amino acids.

This rearrangement joins TRBV5-1 to TRBJ2-1; D not certain. The germline V gene has CDR1 SGHRS and CDR2 YFSETQ. The ends were cut back, 4 bases at V and 6 bases at J, with 11 bases in the middle. This CDR3 has 13 residues. The CDR3 DNA follows: TGCGCCAGCAGCGATAACTTGGGCAATGAGCAGTTCTTC. Translation gives CASSDNLGNEQFF.

This clone was detected once. This chain connects TRBV14 to TRBJ1-4, with D possibly TRBD1 on 6 matching bases. V was pared by 4 bases and J by 0 bases, with 9 bases between. Germline V gene sequence: CDR1 SGHDN, CDR2 FVKESK. The CDR3 extends over 15 amino acids. The CDR3 sequence: CASSLRQATNEKLFF. The CDR3 DNA is TGTGCCAGCAGCCTCAGACAGGCAACTAATGAAAAACTGTTTTTT.

This chain connects TRBV19 to TRBJ2-4, with D possibly being TRBD1 (7 bases). There are 15 residues in the CDR3. Germline CDR1 is LNHDA and CDR2 is SQIVND (reference sequence). Trimming cost V 9 bases and J 0 bases, with 15 bases left between them. CDR3 bases: TGTGCCAGAGATGACAGGGAGGTAGCCAAAAACATTCAGTACTTC. It codes for CARDDREVAKNIQYF.

About this clone: The sample contains more than one DNA sequence encoding this CDR3. The rearrangement uses TRBV19 and TRBJ2-5; D may be TRBD1 (5 bases). CDR3 size: 12 residues. CDR1 is LNHDA, CDR2 SQIVND, per germline (reference sequence). V was shortened by 3 bases and J by 5 bases, with 7 bases between the two germline ends. The CDR3 DNA follows: TGTGCCAGTAGTATGGCAGGGGAGACCCAGTACTTC. Its translation is CASSMAGETQYF.

The rearrangement uses TRBV28 and TRBJ2-1; 10 nucleotides agree with TRBD1. The V and J ends lost 6 bases and 6 bases, in that order; junction bases with no gene match: 8. This CDR3 has 15 amino acids. Germline V gives CDR1 MDHEN, CDR2 SYDVKM. The CDR3 DNA is TGTGCCAGCAGCCGGGGAGGGACAGGGGCCAATGAGCAGTTCTTC. This codes for CASSRGGTGANEQFF.

V gene TRBV7-8 combines with J gene TRBJ1-5; no firm D call. Germline CDR1 and CDR2: SGHVS and FQNEAQ. This CDR3 contains 14 residues. Trimming left V 3 bases short and J 0 bases short, with 6 bases between. The CDR3 spells CASSFSYSNQPQHF. For the CDR3, the DNA is TGTGCCAGCAGCTTCTCCTATAGCAATCAGCCCCAGCATTTT.

V is TRBV18 and J is TRBJ2-1; 10 positions match TRBD1. Losses at the gene ends were 5 bases for V and 9 bases for J; bases not matched to a gene: 4. Germline CDR1 KGHSH, CDR2 LQKENI. This CDR3 is built from 13 residues. The DNA of the CDR3 is TGTGCCAGCTCAGGGACAGGGGTAGGTGAGCAGTTCTTC. Its protein is CASSGTGVGEQFF.

The rearrangement links TRBV11-2 to TRBJ2-1; no definite D call. This CDR3 spans 16 amino acids. Looked up from germline, CDR1 is SGHAT and CDR2 is FQNNGV. V shed 6 bases and J shed 0 bases, with 15 bases lying between them. DNA for the CDR3: TGTGCCAGCAGTCCCCCAGGCCTGAGCTCCTACAATGAGCAGTTCTTC. Translated, it gives CASSPPGLSSYNEQFF.

The V call is TRBV28, the J call TRBJ2-1, with unresolved D. The V gene's germline CDR1 is MDHEN and CDR2 SYDVKM. Between the trimmed V and J ends, which lost 5 bases and 1 base, there was a span of 9 bases. The CDR3 extends over 14 amino acids. CDR3 sequence: CASSPGRSYNEQFF. The CDR3 nucleotides are TGTGCCAGCAGTCCCGGACGATCCTACAATGAGCAGTTCTTC.

The chain joins TRBV11-2 to TRBJ2-5; unclear D gene. Trimming pared 1 base from V and 5 bases from J, leaving 26 bases between. CDR1 SGHAT and CDR2 FQNNGV come from the germline V gene. The CDR3 totals 19 residues. This CDR3 reads CASSLGKFTRSSPRETQYF. The CDR3 DNA reads TGTGCCAGCAGCTTAGGAAAATTTACCCGCTCCTCACCCCGGGAGACCCAGTACTTC. Full variable domain (remainder filled in from reference TRBV11-2 and TRBJ2-5): EAGVAQSPRYKIIEKRQSVAFWCNPISGHATLYWYQQILGQGPKLLIQFQNNGVVDDSQLPKDRFSAERLKGVDSTLKIQPAKLEDSAVYLCASSLGKFTRSSPRETQYFGPGTRLLVL.

This chain joins TRBV9 and TRBJ2-7, with 7 bases matching TRBD2. The CDR3 loop spans 14 amino acids. Losses at the gene ends were 4 bases for V and 5 bases for J; bases not matched to a gene: 9. The V gene's germline CDR1 is SGDLS and CDR2 YYNGEE. CDR3 residues: CASSPTGREDEQYF. The CDR3 DNA sequence: TGTGCCAGCAGCCCCACCGGACGGGAGGACGAGCAGTACTTC.

V usage is TRBV11-2 and J usage is TRBJ1-3, with a possible D match to TRBD1 (5 bases). Germline assignment: CDR1 SGHAT and CDR2 FQNNGV. V was trimmed by 2 bases and J by 8 bases, leaving 22 bases between them. This CDR3 has 17 residues. The CDR3 DNA reads as TGTGCCAGCAGCTTAAAGGGCAGGGCGCCAAGGAGGGACACCATATATTTT. Residues: CASSLKGRAPRRDTIYF.

This clone is a singleton in its sample. The genes are TRBV28 and TRBJ2-7; D is tentatively TRBD1 or TRBD2 (5 bases each). The germline gives CDR1 MDHEN, CDR2 SYDVKM. There are 16 residues in the CDR3. The ends were cut back, 6 bases at V and 2 bases at J, with 20 bases in the middle. The CDR3 DNA sequence: TGTGCCAGCAGACTAGATCGTGACAGCCAGACCTACGAGCAGTACTTC. Translation: CASRLDRDSQTYEQYF.

The chain joins TRBV6-6 to TRBJ2-3, with D tentatively TRBD1 (5 bases). CDR1 is MNHNY and CDR2 is SVGAGI in the germline V gene (reference sequence). V shed 7 bases and J shed 0 bases, with 11 bases lying between them. The CDR3 totals 14 residues. As DNA, the CDR3 is TGTGCCAGCACAGGGCGAGAGAGCACAGATACGCAGTATTTT. It is translated as CASTGRESTDTQYF.

The chain employs TRBV18 and TRBJ2-3, with 8 bases fitting TRBD2. The CDR3 is 15 residues long. CDR1 is KGHSH and CDR2 is LQKENI in the germline V gene. V was clipped by 1 base and J by 3 bases; unmatched bases: 3. The CDR3 region is CASSPRAGATDTQYF. In DNA, the CDR3 is TGTGCCAGCTCACCACGAGCGGGAGCAACAGATACGCAGTATTTT.

The V and J genes are TRBV4-1 and TRBJ2-5; 10 nucleotides align to TRBD2. V lost 1 base, J lost 6 bases, and 8 bases stayed unmatched. Germline V gives CDR1 MGHRA, CDR2 YSYEKL. The CDR3 covers 16 residues. CDR3 sequence reads: CASSQGLTSGEQTQYF. CDR3 nucleotides: TGCGCCAGCAGCCAAGGGCTCACTAGCGGGGAGCAGACCCAGTACTTC.

This clone was found once. This chain joins TRBV7-3 and TRBJ2-2, with TRBD1 identical over 7 bases. This CDR3 spans 15 amino acids. Germline CDR1 and CDR2: SGHTA and FQGTGA. V lost 6 bases, J lost 2 bases, and 6 bases stayed unmatched. CDR3 region: CASSKGQSNTGELFF. The CDR3 coding sequence is TGTGCCAGCAGTAAGGGACAGAGTAACACCGGGGAGCTGTTTTTT.

The chain uses TRBV5-1 and TRBJ2-7; D is unresolved. Trimming took off 6 bases at V and 4 bases at J, with 17 bases between the two ends. This CDR3 has 14 amino acids. Germline lookup yields CDR1 SGHRS and CDR2 YFSETQ. For the CDR3, the DNA is TGCGCCAGCACCCACGGAGAGACCGGGTACGAGCAGTACTTC. Translation: CASTHGETGYEQYF. The full variable domain, in which reference TRBV5-1 and TRBJ2-7 provide the parts outside the CDR3, is KAGVTQTPRYLIKTRGQQVTLSCSPISGHRSVSWYQQTPGQGLQFLFEYFSETQRNKGNFPGRFSGRQFSNSRSEMNVSTLELGDSALYLCASTHGETGYEQYFGPGTRLTVT.

The V call is TRBV28, the J call TRBJ1-4, with D unresolved. The CDR3 contains 16 residues. Trimming pared 5 bases from V and 10 bases from J, leaving 23 bases between. CDR1 and CDR2 from the germline V gene are MDHEN and SYDVKM. CDR3 residues: CASSTADGLAFGKLFF. The CDR3 DNA reads as TGTGCCAGCAGTACAGCTGACGGTCTCGCTTTTGGAAAACTGTTTTTT.

Points on this clone: Other DNA sequences within the sample encode an identical CDR3. The V and J genes are TRBV27 and TRBJ2-7; 10 bases are a match to TRBD1. The germline V gene encodes CDR1 MNHEY and CDR2 SMNVEV (reference sequence). The CDR3 covers 14 residues. The V segment lost 5 bases and the J segment 3 bases; nucleotides outside the gene matches: 4. The CDR3 is CASSPDRGLYEQYF. Written as DNA, the CDR3 is TGTGCCAGCAGTCCCGACAGGGGGCTCTACGAGCAGTACTTC.

V is TRBV28 and J is TRBJ2-3; 8 bases fit TRBD1. Germline V gives CDR1 MDHEN, CDR2 SYDVKM. CDR3 size: 15 residues. V shed 2 bases, J shed 6 bases, and the junction held 7 bases outside the gene matches. The CDR3 here is CASSLGGQGWDTQYF. Here the CDR3 DNA reads TGTGCCAGCAGTTTAGGCGGACAGGGCTGGGATACGCAGTATTTT.

This sequence joins TRBV25-1 and TRBJ2-5, with 12 bases aligning to TRBD2. Germline trimming cut 7 bases from V and 2 bases from J; bases unmatched to any gene: 14. The CDR3 extends over 18 amino acids. The germline V gene has CDR1 MGHDK and CDR2 SYGVNS. This CDR3 reads CASTASGRATMSQETQYF. In DNA, the CDR3 is TGTGCCAGCACCGCTAGCGGGAGGGCAACGATGTCACAAGAGACCCAGTACTTC.

The rearrangement links TRBV7-2 to TRBJ2-1, with TRBD2 as a possible D gene (5 bases). Between the trimmed V and J ends, which lost 2 bases and 8 bases, there was a span of 19 bases. The CDR3 consists of 16 residues. Germline V gene data show CDR1 as SGHTA and CDR2 as FQGNSA. CDR3 protein: CASSLLSLHPGDEQFF. In nucleotides, the CDR3 is TGTGCCAGCAGCTTACTCAGCCTTCACCCCGGGGATGAGCAGTTCTTC.

The chain links TRBV29-1 to TRBJ2-3; TRBD2 aligns across 8 bases. The CDR3 runs 13 residues. Trimming cost V 5 bases and J 2 bases; bases outside gene matches: 3. Germline V gene sequence: CDR1 SQVTM, CDR2 ANQGSEA. The CDR3 DNA reads TGCAGCGTTTTGCGGGAGGCCACAGATACGCAGTATTTT. Its protein product is CSVLREATDTQYF.

V usage is TRBV11-2 and J usage is TRBJ2-7; D gene uncertain. This CDR3 has 13 amino acids. V was shortened by 5 bases and J by 4 bases, with 12 bases between the two germline ends. Germline-derived CDR1 and CDR2 are SGHAT and FQNNGV. Here the CDR3 reads CASSVIQEYEQYF. The CDR3 nucleotides are TGTGCCAGCAGCGTGATTCAGGAATACGAGCAGTACTTC. The entire variable domain, with the rest obtained from reference TRBV11-2 and TRBJ2-7, is as follows: EAGVAQSPRYKIIEKRQSVAFWCNPISGHATLYWYQQILGQGPKLLIQFQNNGVVDDSQLPKDRFSAERLKGVDSTLKIQPAKLEDSAVYLCASSVIQEYEQYFGPGTRLTVT.

The V call is TRBV6-6, the J call TRBJ1-1; D is unresolved. Germline V gene lookup returns CDR1 MNHNY and CDR2 SVGAGI (reference sequence). V lost 0 bases, J lost 6 bases, and 14 bases lay in between. The CDR3 covers 15 residues. The CDR3 is CASSYSRGRRAEAFF. CDR3 DNA sequence: TGTGCCAGCAGTTACTCGAGAGGGAGGAGGGCTGAAGCTTTCTTT.

The chain links TRBV7-2 to TRBJ1-2; D unclear. This CDR3 spans 15 amino acids. Germline V gene sequence: CDR1 SGHTA, CDR2 FQGNSA. V lost 2 bases and J 1 base, leaving 11 bases between the germline ends. CDR3 DNA sequence: TGTGCCAGCAGCTTAAGACGGGGAGGTAACTATGGCTACACCTTC. It codes for CASSLRRGGNYGYTF.

The J gene is TRBJ2-1, the V gene TRBV11-3, with D possibly being TRBD2 (5 bases). Germline V CDR1 and CDR2: SGHNT, YENEEA. Trimming removed 8 bases at V and 5 bases at J, with 16 bases between. The length of the CDR3 is 14 residues. This CDR3 reads CASAGPGNNNEQFF. CDR3 DNA sequence: TGTGCCAGCGCTGGGCCGGGGAACAACAATGAGCAGTTCTTC.

The V gene is TRBV19, the J gene TRBJ2-7, with 12 bases that match TRBD2. Losses at the gene ends were 3 bases for V and 3 bases for J; bases not matched to a gene: 15. This CDR3 region has 19 residues. Germline V gene lookup returns CDR1 LNHDA and CDR2 SQIVND (reference sequence). CDR3 residues: CASSMWSLAGGPGDYEQYF. DNA for the CDR3: TGTGCCAGTAGTATGTGGTCGCTAGCGGGAGGGCCTGGAGACTACGAGCAGTACTTC.